The 11 T cell receptor beta chains below come from one sample, sequenced in a study of CD8 T cells in Susac syndrome. Random hexamers primed reverse transcription of about 0.45 to 1 ug RNA. MiXCR, applied by TCRdb to the immunoSEQ multiplex PCR reads, yields one record per CDR3 protein. Here the sample spans about 120,000 distinct CDR3 sequences, about 95% being singletons. The sequenced material came from CD8+ T cells from PBMCs. The source of these receptors is a human donor with Susac syndrome.

The chain recombines TRBV7-2 with TRBJ2-1; the D is unclear. V shed 4 bases and J shed 2 bases, with 9 bases lying between them. This CDR3 has 14 amino acids. Germline loops: CDR1 SGHTA, CDR2 FQGNSA. In nucleotides, the CDR3 is TGTGCCAGCAGCTCCCATCCAGCCTACAATGAGCAGTTCTTC. It is translated as CASSSHPAYNEQFF.

The rearrangement joins TRBV9 to TRBJ1-2; D remains ambiguous. Germline CDR1 and CDR2: SGDLS and YYNGEE. The V and J ends lost 0 bases and 8 bases respectively, with 8 bases between them. The CDR3 totals 12 residues. Here the CDR3 DNA reads TGTGCCAGCAGCGTAGATGAGGGCGGCTACACCTTC. Protein product: CASSVDEGGYTF.

This chain uses TRBV25-1 with TRBJ2-5; TRBD2 is a possible D gene (5 bases). With 6 bases removed from V and 4 bases from J, the gap between germline ends came to 18 bases. Germline lookup yields CDR1 MGHDK and CDR2 SYGVNS. The CDR3 covers 15 residues. In nucleotides, the CDR3 is TGTGCCAGCAGGGCCCGGACCCAAGGAGGAGAGACCCAGTACTTC. This sequence encodes CASRARTQGGETQYF.

This sequence joins TRBV19 and TRBJ2-7, with 8 bases fitting TRBD1. Germline CDR1 is LNHDA and CDR2 is SQIVND (reference sequence). This CDR3 has 14 amino acids. The ends lost 5 bases at V and 2 bases at J; junction bases unmatched: 5. The CDR3 loop reads CASSAGTGTYEQYF. The CDR3 DNA reads TGTGCCAGTAGTGCCGGGACAGGCACCTACGAGCAGTACTTC.

The rearrangement joins TRBV9 to TRBJ2-7; D is unresolved. Trimming stripped 4 bases from V and 6 bases from J, with 26 bases between. This CDR3 contains 17 residues. Germline V lookup: CDR1 SGDLS, CDR2 YYNGEE. The CDR3 sequence is CASSPRLGIAPSIEQYF. CDR3 DNA: TGTGCCAGCAGCCCGAGGTTGGGGATTGCTCCCTCGATCGAGCAGTACTTC. Combining the CDR3 with reference TRBV9 and TRBJ2-7 gives the whole variable domain DSGVTQTPKHLITATGQRVTLRCSPRSGDLSVYWYQQSLDQGLQFLIQYYNGEERAKGNILERFSAQQFPDLHSELNLSSLELGDSALYFCASSPRLGIAPSIEQYFGPGTRLTVT.

V is TRBV6-6 and J is TRBJ2-4; D possibly matches TRBD1 or TRBD2 (5 bases each). The CDR3 contains 11 residues. The germline CDR1 and CDR2 sequences are MNHNY and SVGAGI (reference sequence). Trimming removed 5 bases at V and 8 bases at J, with 7 bases between. DNA for the CDR3: TGTGCCAGCAGTGGGGGAGACATTCAGTACTTC. Its protein is CASSGGDIQYF.

V usage is TRBV7-9 and J usage is TRBJ1-1, with D unresolved. Trimming pared 5 bases from V and 3 bases from J, leaving 10 bases between. This CDR3 is 13 amino acids long. Germline lookup yields CDR1 SEHNR and CDR2 FQNEAQ (reference sequence). For the CDR3, the DNA is TGTGCCAGCAGCGGAGGCCCTTACACTGAAGCTTTCTTT. It yields the protein CASSGGPYTEAFF.

The V gene is TRBV5-1, the J gene TRBJ2-4, with D possibly TRBD2 on 6 matching bases. This CDR3 has 15 amino acids. V lost 2 bases, J lost 7 bases, and 16 bases lay in between. The V gene's germline CDR1 is SGHRS and CDR2 YFSETQ. This chain's CDR3 is CASSLGSGTPNIQYF. DNA of the CDR3: TGCGCCAGCAGCTTAGGATCCGGGACTCCCAACATTCAGTACTTC.

The chain is built from TRBV3-1 and TRBJ2-3; D may be TRBD2 (6 bases). Germline lookup yields CDR1 LGHDT and CDR2 YNNKEL (reference sequence). The CDR3 runs 16 residues. V lost 1 base and J lost 4, with 15 bases in between. CDR3: CASSQVRGEAADTQYF. In DNA form, the CDR3 reads TGTGCCAGCAGCCAAGTACGCGGGGAGGCGGCAGATACGCAGTATTTT.

CDR3 DNA sequence: TGCAGCGTTGTATCCTCCTACGAGCAGTACTTC. Translation: CSVVSSYEQYF. The chain uses TRBV29-1 and TRBJ2-7, with D unresolved. V shed 4 bases and J shed 0 bases, with 4 bases lying between them. The germline V gene encodes CDR1 SQVTM and CDR2 ANQGSEA. The CDR3 runs 11 residues.

This chain connects TRBV7-6 to TRBJ1-1; D gene ambiguous. The CDR3 length is 14 residues. V dropped 5 bases and J dropped 3 bases, with 13 bases sitting between them. Germline V lookup: CDR1 SGHVS, CDR2 FNYEAQ. CDR3 sequence reads: CASSASGGDTEAFF. DNA for the CDR3: TGTGCCAGCAGCGCGTCAGGCGGGGACACTGAAGCTTTCTTT.